Presented here are 21 T cell receptor beta chains from one specimen sequenced in a study of control samples from healthy donors and cancer patients. Assay: immunoSEQ multiplex PCR; the TCRdb copy retains only in-frame clones and omits some. Altogether about 52,000 clones are present, 90% to 95% being singletons, with the ten largest covering 2% to 3%. Sequencing was done on a sample of blood. These TCRs come from a man aged 25-45 years in good health.

This chain links TRBV28 with TRBJ2-7; no clear D gene. The V end lost 5 bases, the J end lost 0 bases, and 11 bases lay between the germline ends. The CDR3 is 14 amino acids. In germline, CDR1 is MDHEN, CDR2 SYDVKM. The CDR3 loop is CASSRTPSSYEQYF. Here the CDR3 DNA reads TGTGCCAGCAGTAGGACCCCGAGCTCCTACGAGCAGTACTTC.

This chain joins TRBV4-2 and TRBJ2-5; D gene ambiguous. Germline V lookup: CDR1 LGHNA, CDR2 YNFKEQ. The CDR3 has 11 residues. The V gene lost 4 bases and the J gene lost 4 bases, with 4 bases spanning the gap. The CDR3 sequence is CASSLAETQYF. The CDR3 DNA reads as TGTGCCAGCAGCCTTGCAGAGACCCAGTACTTC.

This clone was picked up one time. The chain joins TRBV5-1 to TRBJ2-2; TRBD1 agrees at 8 bases. CDR1 SGHRS and CDR2 YFSETQ come from the germline V gene. The CDR3 runs to 17 residues. Trimming took 0 bases from V and 8 from J; bases not matched to a gene: 12. The CDR3 DNA sequence: TGCGCCAGCAGCTTGGGGGACAGGCCGACCCCCGAAGGGGAGCTGTTTTTT. This translates into CASSLGDRPTPEGELFF.

This chain links TRBV5-1 with TRBJ2-7; possible D gene TRBD1, 5 bases. The CDR3 totals 13 residues. Germline values: CDR1 SGHRS, CDR2 YFSETQ. V dropped 3 bases and J dropped 3 bases, with 10 bases sitting between them. The CDR3 coding sequence is TGCGCCAGCAGCTACTTAGACAGCTACGAGCAGTACTTC. It is translated as CASSYLDSYEQYF.

The chain couples TRBV6-4 to TRBJ2-3; no reliable D call. V lost 8 bases, J lost 4 bases, and 13 bases lay in between. CDR1 and CDR2 from the germline V gene are MRHNA and SNTAGT. This CDR3 has 13 amino acids. CDR3 DNA sequence: TGTGCCAGCTCGGCTAGTCTTCCAGATACGCAGTATTTT. Translated, it gives CASSASLPDTQYF.

The V gene is TRBV19, the J gene TRBJ2-7, with 7 bases that match TRBD1. The V gene's germline CDR1 is LNHDA and CDR2 SQIVND (reference sequence). V shed 6 bases, J shed 3 bases, and the junction held 5 bases outside the gene matches. The CDR3 has 13 amino acids. The CDR3 DNA is TGTGCCAGTAGGTCCTGGACAGGCTACGAGCAGTACTTC. It yields the protein CASRSWTGYEQYF.

The genes are TRBV4-3 and TRBJ2-7; 11 bases line up with TRBD1. This CDR3 spans 14 amino acids. Unmatched junction bases numbered 5, after V lost 7 bases and J lost 3 bases. CDR1 and CDR2 from the germline V gene are LGHNA and YSLEER. CDR3 nucleotides: TGCGCCAGCAAGCGGGACAGGGGGGACTACGAGCAGTACTTC. This encodes CASKRDRGDYEQYF.

This clone was recorded only once. J is TRBJ2-7 and V is TRBV4-1; possible D gene TRBD1, 6 bases. The CDR3 contains 13 residues. Trimming took 5 bases from V and 5 from J, leaving 13 bases between them. Germline CDR1 reads MGHRA; CDR2 reads YSYEKL. The CDR3 DNA sequence: TGCGCCAGCAGCGAATACAGGGCCAACGAGCAGTACTTC. Translating it yields CASSEYRANEQYF.

The rearrangement links TRBV13 to TRBJ1-3; no reliable D call. This CDR3 is built from 16 residues. The V gene lost 7 bases and the J gene lost 0 bases, with 16 bases spanning the gap. CDR1 is PRHDT and CDR2 is FYEKMQ in the germline V gene (reference sequence). The CDR3 protein is CASTLLRENSGNTIYF. CDR3 DNA: TGTGCCAGCACCCTATTGAGGGAGAACTCTGGAAACACCATATATTTT.

V gene TRBV2 combines with J gene TRBJ2-3, with 8 bases fitting TRBD2. Germline trimming cut 4 bases from V and 5 bases from J; bases unmatched to any gene: 11. This CDR3 comprises 16 residues. Germline assignment: CDR1 SNHLY and CDR2 FYNNEI. DNA of the CDR3: TGTGCCAGCAGTGCCCTTGGAGCGGGAGTGGGAGATACGCAGTATTTT. Amino acid sequence: CASSALGAGVGDTQYF.

This chain uses TRBV19 with TRBJ2-7; a weak D match, TRBD2 (6 bases). Germline values: CDR1 LNHDA, CDR2 SQIVND (reference sequence). This CDR3 is 14 amino acids long. V lost 1 base to trimming and J lost 1 base, with 8 bases between them. CDR3 in amino acids: CASSIGTNSYEQYF. Here the CDR3 DNA reads TGTGCCAGTAGTATAGGGACTAATTCCTACGAGCAGTACTTC.

The chain is built from TRBV7-3 and TRBJ1-6; 7 bases are shared with TRBD1. Germline V gene sequence: CDR1 SGHTA, CDR2 FQGTGA. The CDR3 length is 15 residues. With V trimmed by 0 bases and J by 10 bases, 6 bases remained unmatched. In DNA form, the CDR3 reads TGTGCCAGCAGCTTAACCGGGTCAGGGGGGTCACCCCTCCACTTT. This codes for CASSLTGSGGSPLHF.

A few counts support this clone. This sequence joins TRBV7-9 and TRBJ2-1, with TRBD2 matching over 8 bases. Germline V gene data show CDR1 as SEHNR and CDR2 as FQNEAQ (reference sequence). J lost 0 bases, V lost 1 base, and 5 bases had no gene match. CDR3 length equals 17 residues. CDR3 loop: CASSLDLAGYSYNEQFF. The CDR3 region has the DNA TGTGCCAGCAGCTTAGACCTAGCGGGTTACTCCTACAATGAGCAGTTCTTC.

V and J are TRBV19 and TRBJ2-2; D is perhaps TRBD1 (6 bases). The CDR3 has 14 amino acids. V shed 5 bases and J shed 6 bases, with 13 bases lying between them. CDR1 and CDR2 from the germline V gene are LNHDA and SQIVND (reference sequence). This CDR3 is CASSPSGAAGELFF. CDR3 DNA: TGTGCCAGTAGTCCCTCAGGGGCCGCCGGGGAGCTGTTTTTT.

This chain connects TRBV28 to TRBJ1-3; D gene uncertain. The length of the CDR3 is 14 residues. Trimming stripped 5 bases from V and 0 bases from J, with 8 bases between. Germline V gene sequence: CDR1 MDHEN, CDR2 SYDVKM. The CDR3 is CASSPFPSGNTIYF. The DNA for the CDR3 is TGTGCCAGCAGTCCCTTCCCCTCTGGAAACACCATATATTTT.

This sequence joins TRBV11-2 and TRBJ2-7, with D possibly being TRBD1 (5 bases). V dropped 5 bases and J dropped 4 bases, with 9 bases sitting between them. The CDR3 has 12 amino acids. Germline CDR1 is SGHAT and CDR2 is FQNNGV. CDR3 loop: CASSVQGYEQYF. In DNA form, the CDR3 reads TGTGCCAGCAGCGTTCAGGGTTACGAGCAGTACTTC.

The rearrangement uses TRBV18 and TRBJ2-4, with a weak D call TRBD2 (5 bases). Germline lookup yields CDR1 KGHSH and CDR2 LQKENI. CDR3 length: 17 residues. Deletions cut 0 bases from V and 5 bases from J, with 17 bases between. For the CDR3, the DNA is TGTGCCAGCTCACCACCCGGAGGAGCTCCCTACCAAAACATTCAGTACTTC. Encoded protein: CASSPPGGAPYQNIQYF.

The chain joins TRBV5-4 to TRBJ2-7, with 11 bases aligning to TRBD2. This CDR3 comprises 11 residues. Germline CDR1 is SGHNT and CDR2 is YYREEE (reference sequence). CDR3 in DNA: TGTCCCGGGACTAGCGGTTACGAGCAGTACTTC. It encodes CPGTSGYEQYF.

This chain uses TRBV7-9 with TRBJ2-3; a possible D gene is TRBD1 (6 bases). The germline CDR1 and CDR2 sequences are SEHNR and FQNEAQ (reference sequence). V lost 1 base to trimming and J lost 4 bases, with 12 bases between them. The CDR3 consists of 15 residues. CDR3 sequence: CASSLVSGGADTQYF. DNA of the CDR3: TGTGCCAGCAGCTTAGTGTCTGGGGGCGCAGATACGCAGTATTTT.

The chain uses TRBV19 and TRBJ1-1; tentative D call: TRBD1 (6 bases). The CDR3 consists of 14 residues. V lost 5 bases and J 3 bases, leaving 13 bases between the germline ends. Germline loops: CDR1 LNHDA, CDR2 SQIVND (reference sequence). The CDR3, as DNA: TGTGCCAGTAGTTTTGCAGGGGCTGACACTGAAGCTTTCTTT. Translated, it gives CASSFAGADTEAFF.

A note on this clone: At one boundary the junction diverges from the germline segment, which might be a read error. This chain connects TRBV4-1 to TRBJ2-1; 10 positions match TRBD1. There are 20 residues in the CDR3. The V gene's germline CDR1 is MGHRA and CDR2 YSYEKL. CDR3 region: CARSRDRGHVYLRSYNEQFF. CDR3 coding DNA: TGCGCCCGCAGTCGCGACAGGGGGCACGTGTATCTCCGCTCCTACAATGAGCAGTTCTTC.